The 21 T cell receptor beta chains presented below share a single source sample, sequenced in a study of blood T cell repertoires in COVID-19. This table comes from immunoSEQ multiplex PCR, and its TCRdb copy is limited to in-frame clones, with some not included. The repertoire holds 240,000 or so clones, roughly nine tenths seen once, with 5.5% to 8% in the top ten. Sample: peripheral blood. The receptors were gathered from a man aged 60 to 75 with acute or convalescent COVID-19.

The J gene is TRBJ1-2, the V gene TRBV11-2; D is undetermined. Trimming stripped 1 base from V and 3 bases from J, with 12 bases between. The CDR3 totals 15 residues. Germline V gene data show CDR1 as SGHAT and CDR2 as FQNNGV. CDR3 region: CASSLAGRRYYGYTF. The CDR3 nucleotides read TGTGCCAGCAGCTTAGCAGGTCGACGGTACTATGGCTACACCTTC.

V gene TRBV30 combines with J gene TRBJ2-7; 13 bases are shared with TRBD2. V gave up 3 bases and J gave up 7 bases; unmatched junction bases: 6. The CDR3 is made up of 14 amino acids. The germline CDR1 and CDR2 sequences are GTSNPN and SVGIG (reference sequence). DNA of the CDR3: TGTGCCTGGAGCCGAGGACTAGCGGGAGAAGAGCAGTACTTC. Protein sequence: CAWSRGLAGEEQYF.

V gene TRBV18 combines with J gene TRBJ2-3, with D perhaps matching TRBD2 (5 bases). Germline values: CDR1 KGHSH, CDR2 LQKENI. Trimming left V 2 bases short and J 2 bases short, with 11 bases between. This CDR3 region has 15 residues. As DNA, the CDR3 is TGTGCCAGCTCACCAAATGCGGGCTTCACAGATACGCAGTATTTT. Protein: CASSPNAGFTDTQYF.

V and J are TRBV30 and TRBJ2-5; D might be TRBD2 (5 bases). The CDR3 is 13 residues long. V was cut by 4 bases and J by 1 base, with 10 bases left in between. Per the germline V gene, CDR1 is GTSNPN and CDR2 is SVGIG (reference sequence). CDR3 in DNA: TGTGCCTGGACCATGGACTTCCAAGAGACCCAGTACTTC. The encoded protein is CAWTMDFQETQYF.

The gene calls are TRBV6-2 or TRBV6-3 and TRBJ1-1; 7 nucleotides align to TRBD1. Trimming removed 2 bases from V and 4 bases from J; junction bases left unmatched: 4. Germline CDR1 is MNHEY and CDR2 is SVGEGT. This CDR3 has 14 residues. CDR3: CASSYGQGGTEAFF. CDR3 bases: TGTGCCAGCAGTTACGGGCAGGGGGGCACTGAAGCTTTCTTT.

This chain links TRBV24-1 with TRBJ2-4; 13 bases match TRBD2. V lost 4 bases and J lost 7; bases outside the gene matches: 9. This CDR3 comprises 17 residues. Germline loops: CDR1 KGHDR, CDR2 SFDVKD. The CDR3 here is CATSDTRLAGGMNIQYF. The CDR3 DNA reads TGTGCCACCAGTGACACTAGACTAGCGGGAGGAATGAACATTCAGTACTTC.

This clone was recorded only once. The chain employs TRBV2 and TRBJ2-1; the match to TRBD2 covers 10 bases. Germline CDR1 reads SNHLY; CDR2 reads FYNNEI. CDR3 size: 15 residues. V lost 6 bases and J lost 3; bases outside the gene matches: 5. CDR3: CASRPLAGVYNEQFF. DNA of the CDR3: TGTGCCAGCAGGCCCCTAGCGGGAGTCTACAATGAGCAGTTCTTC.

The chain uses TRBV4-2 and TRBJ2-5, with 15 bases matching TRBD2. Per the germline V gene, CDR1 is LGHNA and CDR2 is YNFKEQ. V shed 2 bases, J shed 2 bases, and the junction held 6 bases outside the gene matches. The CDR3 is 18 amino acids. The CDR3 DNA sequence: TGTGCCAGCAGCCAATCGCCGGGACTAGCGGGAGGACAAGAGACCCAGTACTTC. It translates to CASSQSPGLAGGQETQYF.

CDR3 nucleotides: TGTGCCAGCAGCCCATTCAGGGGATCTAATGAAAAACTGTTTTTT. This sequence encodes CASSPFRGSNEKLFF. V usage is TRBV5-4 and J usage is TRBJ1-4; possibly TRBD1 for D (6 bases). The V gene lost 4 bases and the J gene lost 3 bases, with 13 bases spanning the gap. The germline gives CDR1 SGHNT, CDR2 YYREEE (reference sequence). The length of the CDR3 is 15 residues.

The gene calls are TRBV11-2 and TRBJ2-2, with TRBD1 as a possible D gene (5 bases). Germline V lookup: CDR1 SGHAT, CDR2 FQNNGV. The CDR3 loop spans 14 amino acids. V was trimmed by 1 base and J by 4 bases, leaving 7 bases between them. The CDR3 coding sequence is TGTGCCAGCAGCTTAGGGGGCGGCACCGGGGAGCTGTTTTTT. As protein: CASSLGGGTGELFF.

This clone was detected a few times. This rearrangement joins TRBV9 to TRBJ2-1; no clear D. The CDR3 has 15 residues. V shed 1 base and J shed 0 bases, with 8 bases lying between them. Germline CDR1 and CDR2: SGDLS and YYNGEE. The CDR3 loop reads CASSVNAISYNEQFF. As DNA, the CDR3 is TGTGCCAGCAGCGTAAACGCTATCTCCTACAATGAGCAGTTCTTC.

The chain is built from TRBV12-3 or TRBV12-4 and TRBJ1-2, with TRBD1 matching 8 bases. The CDR3 spans 13 residues. J lost 8 bases, V lost 6 bases, and 8 bases had no gene match. CDR3 in DNA: TGTGCCAGCAGCCCTGGGACAGGTCAGGGCTACACCTTC. Translated: CASSPGTGQGYTF.

The CDR3 region is CSVLPAIPGGGYGYTF. In nucleotides, the CDR3 is TGCAGCGTTCTCCCCGCTATCCCGGGGGGCGGCTATGGCTACACCTTC. The rearrangement uses TRBV29-1 and TRBJ1-2; perhaps TRBD1 as D (6 bases). The CDR3 contains 16 residues. With 5 bases removed from V and 4 bases from J, the gap between germline ends came to 23 bases. CDR1 and CDR2 from the germline V gene are SQVTM and ANQGSEA.

This chain connects TRBV5-6 to TRBJ1-1, with D maybe TRBD1 (6 bases). The germline gives CDR1 SGHDT, CDR2 YYEEEE. The CDR3 is made up of 13 amino acids. V was trimmed by 5 bases and J by 4 bases, leaving 12 bases between them. This chain's CDR3 is CASRRTGSTEAFF. The CDR3 coding sequence is TGTGCCAGCAGGCGTACAGGGAGCACTGAAGCTTTCTTT.

V gene TRBV7-2 combines with J gene TRBJ2-4, with 8 nucleotides matching TRBD2. The CDR3 contains 17 residues. Looked up from germline, CDR1 is SGHTA and CDR2 is FQGNSA. V lost 2 bases to trimming and J lost 7 bases; unmatched junction nucleotides: 13. CDR3 residues: CASSLRAGEGPGNIQYF. DNA for the CDR3: TGTGCCAGCAGCTTAAGAGCGGGAGAGGGACCCGGGAACATTCAGTACTTC.

Comment on this clone: This specimen includes other DNA sequences encoding the same CDR3. This rearrangement joins TRBV7-2 to TRBJ2-3; D call uncertain. Trimming took off 6 bases at V and 0 bases at J, with 13 bases between the two ends. The CDR3 totals 15 residues. Germline lookup yields CDR1 SGHTA and CDR2 FQGNSA. CDR3 coding DNA: TGTGCCAGCAGTTCCCCGACTGGGAGCACAGATACGCAGTATTTT. Translation gives CASSSPTGSTDTQYF.

The J gene is TRBJ2-2, the V gene TRBV20-1; D gene unclear. V dropped 3 bases and J dropped 5 bases, with 10 bases sitting between them. This CDR3 is built from 13 residues. Germline lookup yields CDR1 DFQATT and CDR2 SNEGSKA (reference sequence). CDR3 sequence: CSASNGLTGELFF. The CDR3 DNA follows: TGCAGTGCTAGTAACGGGTTAACCGGGGAGCTGTTTTTT.

The V and J genes are TRBV7-9 and TRBJ2-7; weak D call: TRBD1 (6 bases). Germline CDR1 is SEHNR and CDR2 is FQNEAQ (reference sequence). CDR3 length: 14 amino acids. Trimming removed 3 bases at V and 3 bases at J, with 12 bases between. This CDR3 reads CASSFRQGHYEQYF. CDR3 nucleotides: TGTGCCAGCAGCTTTCGGCAGGGACACTACGAGCAGTACTTC.

This chain links TRBV19 with TRBJ2-5, with D possibly TRBD2 on 5 matching bases. Germline V lookup: CDR1 LNHDA, CDR2 SQIVND (reference sequence). Trimming took 3 bases from V and 1 from J, leaving 12 bases between them. The CDR3 consists of 15 residues. The CDR3 DNA follows: TGTGCCAGTAGTATCGGGCGGGCCGCCCAAGAGACCCAGTACTTC. Translation gives CASSIGRAAQETQYF.

The V and J genes are TRBV7-2 and TRBJ2-7, with TRBD1 matching 8 bases. Trimming removed 2 bases from V and 6 bases from J; junction bases left unmatched: 6. This CDR3 contains 14 residues. The germline V gene encodes CDR1 SGHTA and CDR2 FQGNSA. CDR3 DNA sequence: TGTGCCAGCAGCTTACGGACAGGACAGGGCGAGCAGTACTTC. This gives the protein CASSLRTGQGEQYF. Full variable domain (remainder filled in from reference TRBV7-2 and TRBJ2-7): GAGVSQSPSNKVTEKGKDVELRCDPISGHTALYWYRQSLGQGLEFLIYFQGNSAPDKSGLPSDRFSAERTGGSVSTLTIQRTQQEDSAVYLCASSLRTGQGEQYFGPGTRLTVT.

This sequence joins TRBV19 and TRBJ2-3, with a tentative D call TRBD2 (6 bases). V dropped 3 bases and J dropped 0 bases, with 10 bases sitting between them. The CDR3 consists of 15 residues. Germline-derived CDR1 and CDR2 are LNHDA and SQIVND (reference sequence). CDR3 residues: CASSIGGVSTDTQYF. The CDR3 DNA is TGTGCCAGTAGTATTGGCGGGGTTAGCACAGATACGCAGTATTTT.